This T cell receptor beta chain was recovered during a study of a mutant IDH1 vaccine in newly diagnosed glioma. Study-wide context: Treated patients were around 60% male, approximately 40% female, mean age 40.4 years. Most had both radiotherapy and temozolomide beforehand; others had only one.

CDR3 length: 15 amino acids. V shed 3 bases and J 5 bases; nucleotides not matched to a gene: 9. The germline CDR1 and CDR2 sequences are KGHSH and LQKENI. Time point reported: baseline, week 1 (first vaccination visit). Treatment denoted: pre-vaccination baseline after standard-of-care therapy. New WHO grade 3 or 4 astrocytomas that were IDH1-mutant and ATRX-lost had been found in donors. Study-wide results and limits: Of all patients, around 93% showed vaccine-induced immune responses.

A word on this clone: The antigen remains unidentified.

Clones were read by immunoSEQ multiplex PCR, and TCRdb kept only the in-frame ones, dropping some. The data contain 99,000 or so clones, 85% to 90% of them singletons. This TCR came from a woman aged 50 to 65 with glioma. The chain combines TRBV18 with TRBJ2-5; 7 bases line up with TRBD2. Specimen: PBMCs, collected from a glioma patient treated with radiotherapy, temozolomide or both. The CDR3 DNA reads as TGTGCCAGCTCACCGGTGGGAGGGCCCGGGGAGACCCAGTACTTC. Amino acid sequence: CASSPVGGPGETQYF.